The 25 T cell receptor beta chains below all came from one sample that was sequenced in a study of cytomegalovirus exposure and HLA in healthy donors. Assay used: immunoSEQ multiplex PCR; TCRdb lists only in-frame clones, some missing. The data contain 120,000 to 150,000 clones, just over 85% of them singletons. Specimen: PBMCs. These receptors were obtained from a woman aged 18-29 years in good health and CMV-seropositive.

The chain recombines TRBV10-2 with TRBJ1-6; D might be TRBD1 (5 bases). The CDR3 is made up of 13 amino acids. The germline gives CDR1 WSHSY, CDR2 SAAADI. V was clipped by 10 bases and J by 8 bases, with 15 bases between them. The CDR3 loop reads CATWDGGYSPLHF. As DNA, the CDR3 is TGCGCCACCTGGGACGGGGGATATTCACCCCTCCACTTT.

This sequence joins TRBV6-6 and TRBJ2-1; D unclear. The CDR3 is 11 amino acids. Trimming took 3 bases from V and 6 from J, leaving 3 bases between them. Germline V CDR1 and CDR2: MNHNY, SVGAGI (reference sequence). CDR3 in DNA: TGTGCCAGCAGTTATATCAATGAGCAGTTCTTC. Its protein is CASSYINEQFF.

The V and J genes are TRBV7-9 and TRBJ2-2, with 10 bases fitting TRBD1. J gave up 5 bases and V 6 bases, and 6 bases lay outside the gene matches. This CDR3 is built from 15 residues. Germline values: CDR1 SEHNR, CDR2 FQNEAQ (reference sequence). CDR3 protein: CASRDPGQGTGELFF. The CDR3, as DNA: TGTGCCAGCAGGGATCCGGGACAGGGGACCGGGGAGCTGTTTTTT.

This chain uses TRBV10-3 with TRBJ2-7, with D maybe TRBD2 (5 bases). This CDR3 is 13 amino acids long. Per germline, CDR1 ENHRY and CDR2 SYGVKD. V was trimmed by 7 bases and J by 3 bases, leaving 13 bases between them. CDR3 region: CAIKMGAFYEQYF. The CDR3 coding sequence is TGTGCCATCAAAATGGGAGCCTTCTACGAGCAGTACTTC.

The rearrangement links TRBV19 to TRBJ1-2; TRBD1 is a possible D gene (6 bases). Trimming removed 5 bases from V and 8 bases from J, with 21 bases in between. The length of the CDR3 is 15 residues. Germline CDR1 LNHDA, CDR2 SQIVND (reference sequence). CDR3 sequence: CASSSGTLTREGYTF. For the CDR3, the DNA is TGTGCCAGTAGTTCAGGGACACTTACTCGCGAGGGCTACACCTTC.

V and J are TRBV28 and TRBJ1-4; maybe TRBD1 (6 bases). The CDR3 has 16 residues. V lost 3 bases and J lost 0, with 11 bases in between. Germline V lookup: CDR1 MDHEN, CDR2 SYDVKM. CDR3 nucleotides: TGTGCCAGCAGTTTGCGGGGGGCGGCAACTAATGAAAAACTGTTTTTT. Its translation: CASSLRGAATNEKLFF.

This clone was detected only once. The chain has TRBV7-2 and TRBJ1-2, with a possible D match to TRBD1 (6 bases). CDR1 SGHTA and CDR2 FQGNSA come from the germline V gene. The CDR3 contains 17 residues. V was shortened by 1 base and J by 1 base, with 16 bases between the two germline ends. The CDR3: CASSLVPTTGNNYGYTF. The CDR3 nucleotides are TGTGCCAGCAGCTTAGTCCCCACGACAGGAAATAACTATGGCTACACCTTC.

Concerning this clone: Different DNA sequences within this sample yield the same CDR3. This chain joins TRBV13 and TRBJ2-3, with D unresolved. The CDR3 is 12 amino acids. V was cut by 5 bases and J by 0 bases, with 3 bases left in between. Germline loops: CDR1 PRHDT, CDR2 FYEKMQ (reference sequence). CDR3 sequence reads: CASSLSTDTQYF. The CDR3 DNA reads TGTGCCAGCAGCCTTAGCACAGATACGCAGTATTTT.

The chain uses TRBV6-5 and TRBJ1-5; tentatively, D is TRBD1 (6 bases). Deletions cut 2 bases from V and 7 bases from J, with 12 bases between. Looked up from germline, CDR1 is MNHEY and CDR2 is SVGAGI. The CDR3 has 14 amino acids. CDR3 nucleotides: TGTGCCAGCAGTTACCGAACAGGGAGCCAGCCCCAGCATTTT. Its protein product is CASSYRTGSQPQHF.

The chain has TRBV10-3 and TRBJ2-4, with D tentatively TRBD2 (5 bases). This CDR3 spans 14 amino acids. Germline-derived CDR1 and CDR2 are ENHRY and SYGVKD. Trimming removed 4 bases at V and 6 bases at J, with 13 bases between. The CDR3, as DNA: TGTGCCATCAGTGCCGCAGGAGGTGGAAACATTCAGTACTTC. Residues: CAISAAGGGNIQYF.

CDR3 coding DNA: TGTGCCAGCAGCTTAGTGGGACTCCGCTCTGGAAACACCATATATTTT. Its translation is CASSLVGLRSGNTIYF. The V gene is TRBV5-6, the J gene TRBJ1-3; perhaps TRBD1 as D (5 bases). Trimming stripped 2 bases from V and 0 bases from J, with 12 bases between. The CDR3 contains 16 residues. Germline V CDR1 and CDR2: SGHDT, YYEEEE.

The chain couples TRBV6-1 to TRBJ1-4, with unresolved D. The germline V gene has CDR1 MNHNS and CDR2 SASEGT. The ends were cut back, 4 bases at V and 8 bases at J, with 14 bases in the middle. This CDR3 comprises 14 residues. Here the CDR3 DNA reads TGTGCCAGCAGTGGGGAGTGGTTATGGGAAAAACTGTTTTTT. Protein sequence: CASSGEWLWEKLFF.

The genes are TRBV27 and TRBJ2-3, with 8 bases that match TRBD2. CDR1 and CDR2 from the germline V gene are MNHEY and SMNVEV (reference sequence). CDR3 length equals 15 residues. The J segment lost 1 base and the V segment lost 5 bases, leaving 5 bases of the junction unmatched. In DNA, the CDR3 is TGTGCCAGCAGTCATAGCGGGACGGGCACAGATACGCAGTATTTT. This encodes CASSHSGTGTDTQYF.

The chain carries TRBV5-1 and TRBJ1-1; 10 bases line up with TRBD1. The CDR3 totals 15 residues. V lost 4 bases and J lost 5; bases outside the gene matches: 8. Germline loops: CDR1 SGHRS, CDR2 YFSETQ. This chain's CDR3 is CASSLRTGGSTEAFF. The DNA of the CDR3 is TGCGCCAGCAGCCTGAGGACAGGGGGTTCGACTGAAGCTTTCTTT. The full variable domain, with the rest looked up from reference TRBV5-1 and TRBJ1-1, is KAGVTQTPRYLIKTRGQQVTLSCSPISGHRSVSWYQQTPGQGLQFLFEYFSETQRNKGNFPGRFSGRQFSNSRSEMNVSTLELGDSALYLCASSLRTGGSTEAFFGQGTRLTVV.

This clone was counted a single time. CDR3 in amino acids: CATSKTVGFSPLHF. The CDR3 nucleotides are TGTGCCACCAGCAAGACAGTAGGATTTTCACCCCTCCACTTT. This chain joins TRBV15 and TRBJ1-6; perhaps TRBD1 as D (5 bases). Looked up from germline, CDR1 is LNHNV and CDR2 is YYDKDF (reference sequence). Between the trimmed V and J ends, which lost 4 bases and 9 bases, there was a span of 13 bases. The CDR3 contains 14 residues.

This chain connects TRBV7-3 to TRBJ1-1; 8 bases are shared with TRBD1. J lost 6 bases, V lost 3 bases, and 3 bases had no gene match. Germline lookup yields CDR1 SGHTA and CDR2 FQGTGA. The CDR3 contains 13 residues. In nucleotides, the CDR3 is TGTGCCAGCAGCTTGGACAGGGAGGCTGAAGCTTTCTTT. This translates into CASSLDREAEAFF. The whole variable domain, remainder taken from reference TRBV7-3 and TRBJ1-1, is GAGVSQTPSNKVTEKGKYVELRCDPISGHTALYWYRQSLGQGPEFLIYFQGTGAADDSGLPNDRFFAVRPEGSVSTLKIQRTERGDSAVYLCASSLDREAEAFFGQGTRLTVV.

V gene TRBV28 combines with J gene TRBJ2-5; 7 positions agree with TRBD2. J gave up 3 bases and V 6 bases, and 4 bases lay outside the gene matches. This CDR3 has 13 amino acids. Germline V lookup: CDR1 MDHEN, CDR2 SYDVKM. CDR3 region: CASRPRGEETQYF. The CDR3 region has the DNA TGTGCCAGCAGGCCCCGGGGGGAAGAGACCCAGTACTTC. The full variable domain, rest sourced from reference TRBV28 and TRBJ2-5, is DVKVTQSSRYLVKRTGEKVFLECVQDMDHENMFWYRQDPGLGLRLIYFSYDVKMKEKGDIPEGYSVSREKKERFSLILESASTNQTSMYLCASRPRGEETQYFGPGTRLLVL.

V gene TRBV5-6 combines with J gene TRBJ2-3; D possibly corresponds to TRBD1 (5 bases). V dropped 4 bases and J dropped 3 bases, with 15 bases sitting between them. The CDR3 consists of 15 residues. Germline loops: CDR1 SGHDT, CDR2 YYEEEE. The CDR3 here is CASSPTVSWTDTQYF. The CDR3 nucleotides read TGTGCCAGCAGCCCGACAGTTTCATGGACAGATACGCAGTATTTT. Together with reference TRBV5-6 and TRBJ2-3, the CDR3 gives the full variable domain: DAGVTQSPTHLIKTRGQQVTLRCSPKSGHDTVSWYQQALGQGPQFIFQYYEEEERQRGNFPDRFSGHQFPNYSSELNVNALLLGDSALYLCASSPTVSWTDTQYFGPGTRLTVL.

Points on this clone: Germline is not matched at one junction end, which may reflect a read error. V is TRBV7-7 and J is TRBJ2-1; 10 positions match TRBD2. Germline V lookup: CDR1 SSHAT, CDR2 FNYEAQ (reference sequence). There are 14 residues in the CDR3. The CDR3 sequence is CASSMGLASNEQFF. The CDR3 DNA reads TGTGCTAGCAGCATGGGACTAGCGAGCAATGAGCAGTTCTTC.

The V and J genes are TRBV6-5 and TRBJ1-2; maybe TRBD1 (5 bases). This CDR3 region has 13 residues. Germline V gene sequence: CDR1 MNHEY, CDR2 SVGAGI. Trimming left V 5 bases short and J 7 bases short, with 14 bases between. The CDR3 reads CASSPSGVRGYTF. Written as DNA, the CDR3 is TGTGCCAGCAGTCCATCGGGGGTTCGTGGCTACACCTTC.

This clone was counted a single time. The genes are TRBV30 and TRBJ1-4, with 12 bases aligning to TRBD1. CDR3 size: 15 residues. The ends lost 5 bases at V and 3 bases at J; junction bases unmatched: 4. The germline V gene encodes CDR1 GTSNPN and CDR2 SVGIG (reference sequence). The CDR3 DNA reads TGTGCCTGGGGGGGACAGGGGGCCGCTAATGAAAAACTGTTTTTT. Its translation: CAWGGQGAANEKLFF.

The chain joins TRBV5-1 to TRBJ2-1; the match to TRBD2 covers 10 bases. The CDR3 has 15 amino acids. Germline V gene data show CDR1 as SGHRS and CDR2 as YFSETQ. Trimming removed 4 bases from V and 7 bases from J; junction bases left unmatched: 8. The DNA for the CDR3 is TGCGCCAGCAGCCCCCTAGCGGGACTAGCGAATGAGCAGTTCTTC. Translation: CASSPLAGLANEQFF. The whole variable domain, filled in from reference TRBV5-1 and TRBJ2-1, reads KAGVTQTPRYLIKTRGQQVTLSCSPISGHRSVSWYQQTPGQGLQFLFEYFSETQRNKGNFPGRFSGRQFSNSRSEMNVSTLELGDSALYLCASSPLAGLANEQFFGPGTRLTVL.

This rearrangement joins TRBV4-2 to TRBJ2-3; 13 nucleotides align to TRBD2. V trimming: 1 base; J trimming: 3 bases; junction bases outside the gene matches: 7. From germline, CDR1 is LGHNA and CDR2 YNFKEQ. This CDR3 comprises 18 residues. CDR3 DNA sequence: TGTGCCAGCAGCCAAGGGTTCGGGACTAGCGGGGAGACAGATACGCAGTATTTT. It translates to CASSQGFGTSGETDTQYF.

This chain links TRBV19 with TRBJ2-7, with TRBD1 matching over 9 bases. J gave up 6 bases and V 8 bases, and 14 bases lay outside the gene matches. Germline-derived CDR1 and CDR2 are LNHDA and SQIVND (reference sequence). The CDR3 sequence is 15 residues long. DNA for the CDR3: TGTGCCAGTTCTCGACAGGGGGTCGGCGTCGGCGAGCAGTACTTC. This codes for CASSRQGVGVGEQYF. The full variable domain, rest sourced from reference TRBV19 and TRBJ2-7, is DGGITQSPKYLFRKEGQNVTLSCEQNLNHDAMYWYRQDPGQGLRLIYYSQIVNDFQKGDIAEGYSVSREKKESFPLTVTSAQKNPTAFYLCASSRQGVGVGEQYFGPGTRLTVT.

V and J are TRBV19 and TRBJ1-4, with 8 bases matching TRBD1. The CDR3 spans 13 residues. Germline V gene data show CDR1 as LNHDA and CDR2 as SQIVND (reference sequence). V shed 9 bases and J 6 bases; nucleotides not matched to a gene: 6. This CDR3 reads CASKGQAYEKLFF. In DNA form, the CDR3 reads TGTGCCAGCAAGGGACAGGCATATGAAAAACTGTTTTTT.